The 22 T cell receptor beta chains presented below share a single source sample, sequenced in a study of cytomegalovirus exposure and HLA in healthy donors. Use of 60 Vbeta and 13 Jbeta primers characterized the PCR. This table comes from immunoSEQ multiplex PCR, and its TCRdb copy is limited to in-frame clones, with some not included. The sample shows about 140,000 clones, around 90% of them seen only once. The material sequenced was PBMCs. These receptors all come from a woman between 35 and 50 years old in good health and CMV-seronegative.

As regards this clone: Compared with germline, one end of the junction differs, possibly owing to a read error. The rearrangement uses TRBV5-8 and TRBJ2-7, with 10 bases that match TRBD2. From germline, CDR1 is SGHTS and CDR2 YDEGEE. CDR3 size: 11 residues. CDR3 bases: TGTGCCAGCACCCTTGGACTAGCGGAGAGGTTC. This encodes CASTLGLAERF.

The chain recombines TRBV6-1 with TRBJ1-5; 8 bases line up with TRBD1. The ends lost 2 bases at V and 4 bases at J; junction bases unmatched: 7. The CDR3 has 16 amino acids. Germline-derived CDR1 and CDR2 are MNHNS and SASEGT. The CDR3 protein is CASSELGQGTNQPQHF. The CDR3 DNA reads TGTGCCAGCAGTGAACTCGGACAGGGTACGAATCAGCCCCAGCATTTT.

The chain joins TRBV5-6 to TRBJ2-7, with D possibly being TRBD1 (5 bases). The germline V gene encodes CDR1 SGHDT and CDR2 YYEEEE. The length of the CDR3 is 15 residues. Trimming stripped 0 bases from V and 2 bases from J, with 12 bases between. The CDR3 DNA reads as TGTGCCAGCAGCTTGGGATGGGGCGGAGCCTACGAGCAGTACTTC. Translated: CASSLGWGGAYEQYF.

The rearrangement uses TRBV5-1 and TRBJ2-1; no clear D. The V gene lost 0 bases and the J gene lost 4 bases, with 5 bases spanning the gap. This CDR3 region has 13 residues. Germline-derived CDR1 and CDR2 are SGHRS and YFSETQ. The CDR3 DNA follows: TGCGCCAGCAGCTTGGCGCAGTACAATGAGCAGTTCTTC. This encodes CASSLAQYNEQFF.

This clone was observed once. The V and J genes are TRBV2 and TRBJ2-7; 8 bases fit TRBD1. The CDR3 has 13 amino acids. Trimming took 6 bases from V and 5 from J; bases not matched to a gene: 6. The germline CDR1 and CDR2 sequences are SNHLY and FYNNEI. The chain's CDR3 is CASRVTGVHEQYF. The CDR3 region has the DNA TGTGCCAGCAGGGTGACAGGGGTCCACGAGCAGTACTTC.

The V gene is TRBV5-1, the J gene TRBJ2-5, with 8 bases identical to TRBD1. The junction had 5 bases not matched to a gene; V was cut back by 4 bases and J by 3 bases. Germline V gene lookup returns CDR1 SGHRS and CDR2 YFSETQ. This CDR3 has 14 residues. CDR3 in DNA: TGCGCCAGCAGCCCCGGACAGGGAAAAGAGACCCAGTACTTC. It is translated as CASSPGQGKETQYF. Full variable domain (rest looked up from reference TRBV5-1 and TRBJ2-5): KAGVTQTPRYLIKTRGQQVTLSCSPISGHRSVSWYQQTPGQGLQFLFEYFSETQRNKGNFPGRFSGRQFSNSRSEMNVSTLELGDSALYLCASSPGQGKETQYFGPGTRLLVL.

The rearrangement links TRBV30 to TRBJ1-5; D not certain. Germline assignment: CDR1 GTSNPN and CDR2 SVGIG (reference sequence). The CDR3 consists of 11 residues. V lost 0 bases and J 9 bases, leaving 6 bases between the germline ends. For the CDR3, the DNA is TGTGCCTGGAGTGTAGGAGGGCCCCAGCATTTT. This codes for CAWSVGGPQHF.

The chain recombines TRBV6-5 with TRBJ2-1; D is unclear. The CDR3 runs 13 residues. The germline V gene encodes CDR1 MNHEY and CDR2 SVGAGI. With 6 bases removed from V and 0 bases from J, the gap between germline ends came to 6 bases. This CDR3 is CASSRSSYNEQFF. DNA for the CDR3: TGTGCCAGCAGCCGGAGCTCCTACAATGAGCAGTTCTTC.

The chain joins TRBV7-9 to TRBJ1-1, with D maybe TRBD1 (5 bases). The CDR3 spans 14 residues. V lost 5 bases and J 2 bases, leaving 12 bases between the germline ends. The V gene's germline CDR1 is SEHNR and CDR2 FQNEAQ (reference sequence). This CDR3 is CASSLQGINTEAFF. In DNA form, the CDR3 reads TGTGCCAGCAGCCTGCAGGGTATTAACACTGAAGCTTTCTTT.

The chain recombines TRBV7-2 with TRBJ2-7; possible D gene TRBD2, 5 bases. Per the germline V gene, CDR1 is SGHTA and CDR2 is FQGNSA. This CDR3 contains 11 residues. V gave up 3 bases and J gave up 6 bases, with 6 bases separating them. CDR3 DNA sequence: TGTGCCAGCAGCTTTGGAGGCGAGCAGTACTTC. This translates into CASSFGGEQYF.

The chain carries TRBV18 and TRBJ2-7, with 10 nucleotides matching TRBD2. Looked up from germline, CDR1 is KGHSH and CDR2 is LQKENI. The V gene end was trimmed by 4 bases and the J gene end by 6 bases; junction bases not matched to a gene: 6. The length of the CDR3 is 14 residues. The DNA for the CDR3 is TGTGCCAGCTCACTAGCGGGAGGTAAGGGCGAGCAGTACTTC. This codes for CASSLAGGKGEQYF.

CDR3 sequence: CASSLVGETGELFF. CDR3 sequence (DNA): TGTGCCAGCAGCTTGGTAGGGGAAACCGGGGAGCTGTTTTTT. The rearrangement uses TRBV5-4 and TRBJ2-2, with a possible D match to TRBD1 (5 bases). The CDR3 is 14 amino acids. Germline V gives CDR1 SGHNT, CDR2 YYREEE (reference sequence). V shed 0 bases and J shed 5 bases, with 8 bases lying between them.

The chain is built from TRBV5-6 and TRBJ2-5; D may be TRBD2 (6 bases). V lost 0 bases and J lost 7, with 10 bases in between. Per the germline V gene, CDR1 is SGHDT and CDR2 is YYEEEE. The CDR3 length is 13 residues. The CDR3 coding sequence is TGTGCCAGCAGCTTGGGAGCGGGCGGGACCCAGTACTTC. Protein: CASSLGAGGTQYF.

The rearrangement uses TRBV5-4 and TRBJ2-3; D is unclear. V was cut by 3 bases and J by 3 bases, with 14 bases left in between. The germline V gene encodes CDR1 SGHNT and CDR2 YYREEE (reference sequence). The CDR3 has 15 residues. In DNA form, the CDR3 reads TGTGCCAGCAGCTCGCCCACAAGTTGGACAGATACGCAGTATTTT. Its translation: CASSSPTSWTDTQYF. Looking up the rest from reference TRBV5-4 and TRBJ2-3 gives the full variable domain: ETGVTQSPTHLIKTRGQQVTLRCSSQSGHNTVSWYQQALGQGPQFIFQYYREEENGRGNFPPRFSGLQFPNYSSELNVNALELDDSALYLCASSSPTSWTDTQYFGPGTRLTVL.

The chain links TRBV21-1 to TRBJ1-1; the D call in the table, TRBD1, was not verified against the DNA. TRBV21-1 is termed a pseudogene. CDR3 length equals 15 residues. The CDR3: CASSKDGDRGLRAFF. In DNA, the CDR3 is TGTGCCAGCAGCAAAGATGGGGACAGGGGGCTTCGAGCTTTCTTT.

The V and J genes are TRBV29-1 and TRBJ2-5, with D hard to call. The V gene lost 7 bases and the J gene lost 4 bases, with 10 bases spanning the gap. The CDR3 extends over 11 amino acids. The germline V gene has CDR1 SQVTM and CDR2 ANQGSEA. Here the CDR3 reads CSAQTGETQYF. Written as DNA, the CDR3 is TGCAGCGCCCAAACGGGAGAGACCCAGTACTTC.

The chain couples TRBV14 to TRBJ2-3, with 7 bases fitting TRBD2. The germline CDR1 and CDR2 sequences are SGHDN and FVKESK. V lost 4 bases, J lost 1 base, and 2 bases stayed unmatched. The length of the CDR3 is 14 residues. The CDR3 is CASSPTSGTDTQYF. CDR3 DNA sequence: TGTGCCAGCAGCCCTACTAGCGGCACAGATACGCAGTATTTT.

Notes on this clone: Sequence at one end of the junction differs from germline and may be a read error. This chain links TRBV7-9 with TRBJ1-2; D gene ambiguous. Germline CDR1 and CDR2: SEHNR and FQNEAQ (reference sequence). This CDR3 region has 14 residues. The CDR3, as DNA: TGTTCCAGCAGCTTAGATCTGGAGGGCTATGGCTACACCTTC. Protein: CSSSLDLEGYGYTF.

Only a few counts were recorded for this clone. The CDR3 nucleotides read TGTGCCAGCACCGGGACAGGGGTGGGATCTGGAAACACCATATATTTT. Translation: CASTGTGVGSGNTIYF. This chain links TRBV6-6 with TRBJ1-3, with 10 bases lining up with TRBD1. This CDR3 region has 16 residues. The J segment lost 1 base and the V segment lost 7 bases, leaving 7 bases of the junction unmatched. CDR1 is MNHNY, CDR2 SVGAGI, per germline (reference sequence).

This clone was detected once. In DNA form, the CDR3 reads TGTGCCAGCAGCTTGCTTCCAGGGAACAATGAGCAGTTCTTC. Amino acids: CASSLLPGNNEQFF. This chain links TRBV5-5 with TRBJ2-1; tentatively, D is TRBD1 (5 bases). The CDR3 loop spans 14 amino acids. V was trimmed by 1 base and J by 5 bases, leaving 10 bases between them. The germline gives CDR1 SGHKS, CDR2 YYEKEE (reference sequence).

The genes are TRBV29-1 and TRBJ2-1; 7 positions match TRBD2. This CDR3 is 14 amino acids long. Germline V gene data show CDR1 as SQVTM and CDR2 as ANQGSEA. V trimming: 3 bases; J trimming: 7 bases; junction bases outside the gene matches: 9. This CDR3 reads CSVDSWVSGNEQFF. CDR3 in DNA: TGCAGCGTTGATTCATGGGTTAGCGGGAATGAGCAGTTCTTC.

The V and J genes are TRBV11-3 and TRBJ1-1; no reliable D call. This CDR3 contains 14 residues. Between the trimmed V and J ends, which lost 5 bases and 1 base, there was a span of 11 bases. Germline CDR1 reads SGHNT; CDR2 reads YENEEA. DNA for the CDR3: TGTGCCAGCAGCACGAATACGGGGAACACTGAAGCTTTCTTT. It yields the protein CASSTNTGNTEAFF.